This is a list of T cell receptor beta chains from one sample in a study of monozygotic twins with inflammatory bowel disease. From its re-call of the 5' RACE reads, TCRdb lists each CDR3 protein once, without DNA. The table for this sample gives around 150,000 distinct CDR3 sequences. The sample taken for sequencing was blood. The receptors derive from a human donor with ulcerative colitis or Crohn's disease, or a healthy co-twin of an affected twin (not recorded which). Each CDR3 is given with its conserved first and last residue.

CDR3 length	V gene	J gene	CDR3 protein
15	TRBV5-1	TRBJ2-2	CASSLVGSNTGELFF
15	TRBV20-1	TRBJ2-7	CSASPRLAGGDEQYF
15	TRBV7-9	TRBJ1-2	CASSEGTGGGYGYTF
14	TRBV10-3	TRBJ2-7	CAISEATDAYEQYF
15	TRBV5-1	TRBJ2-2	CASSRAATNTGELFF
15	TRBV27	TRBJ1-2	CASSSWDRIDYGYTF
14	TRBV12-3/TRBV12-4	TRBJ2-3	CASSSRGRADTQYF
12	TRBV20-1	TRBJ2-1	CSAREQGREQFF
15	TRBV5-6	TRBJ2-1	CASTTSSVSYNEQFF
15	TRBV9	TRBJ2-7	CASSTSAGTLTEQYF
16	TRBV7-3	TRBJ2-3	CASSLSSGTGTDTQYF
13	TRBV10-3	TRBJ1-3	CAISPGLYNTIYF
18	TRBV11-2	TRBJ1-3	CASSYTWGVYYSGNTIYF
17	TRBV5-6	TRBJ2-1	CASSWLPTGSSYNEQFF
17	TRBV11-3	TRBJ1-1	CASSLRGLGQRDTESFF
13	TRBV27	TRBJ1-2	CASSLTIGNGYTF